The rows below give T cell receptor beta chains drawn from one sample of a study of blood T cell repertoires in COVID-19. Profiling relied on immunoSEQ multiplex PCR, and the TCRdb table lists in-frame clones only, not all of them. The sample contains approximately 200,000 clones, around nine tenths of which appear only once. Sequenced input: PBMCs or T cells enriched from blood (not recorded which). All receptors come from a woman between 25 and 40 years old who had been exposed to COVID-19. The CDR3 runs from the conserved cysteine through the conserved F or W. A D gene is named only where the DNA matches it firmly. A clone size is listed for some rows: how often the clone was seen (once, few, many), or a class if it is expanded.

clone_size: NA; v_call: TRBV18; d_call: NA; j_call: TRBJ1-4; cdr3_aa: CATRQATNEKLFF; cdr3_nt: TGTGCCACCAGACAGGCAACTAATGAAAAACTGTTTTTT
clone_size: NA; v_call: TRBV2; d_call: TRBD2; j_call: TRBJ2-2; cdr3_aa: CASSEVGLAGANTGELFF; cdr3_nt: TGTGCCAGCAGTGAAGTGGGACTAGCGGGGGCCAACACCGGGGAGCTGTTTTTT
clone_size: NA; v_call: TRBV7-2; d_call: TRBD2; j_call: TRBJ2-7; cdr3_aa: CASSLLSGSPYEQYF; cdr3_nt: TGTGCCAGCAGCTTACTTAGCGGGTCCCCCTACGAGCAGTACTTC
clone_size: NA; v_call: TRBV29-1; d_call: TRBD1; j_call: TRBJ1-4; cdr3_aa: CSAMGQGNEKLFF; cdr3_nt: TGCAGCGCGATGGGACAGGGAAACGAAAAACTGTTTTTT
clone_size: NA; v_call: TRBV5-1; d_call: NA; j_call: TRBJ2-7; cdr3_aa: CASSMGAGRVEGEQYF; cdr3_nt: TGCGCCAGCAGCATGGGGGCGGGCCGAGTCGAAGGCGAGCAGTACTTC
clone_size: once; v_call: TRBV5-1; d_call: TRBD1; j_call: TRBJ2-3; cdr3_aa: CASSLGGTDSTDTQYF; cdr3_nt: TGCGCCAGCAGCTTGGGAGGGACAGATAGCACAGATACGCAGTATTTT
clone_size: NA; v_call: TRBV2; d_call: NA; j_call: TRBJ1-3; cdr3_aa: CASSDRGGPGNTIYF; cdr3_nt: TGTGCCAGCAGTGATAGGGGGGGGCCGGGAAACACCATATATTTT
clone_size: NA; v_call: TRBV27; d_call: TRBD1; j_call: TRBJ1-5; cdr3_aa: CASSLRQGAGGQPQHF; cdr3_nt: TGTGCCAGCAGTTTAAGACAGGGGGCAGGAGGTCAGCCCCAGCATTTT
clone_size: NA; v_call: TRBV10-3; d_call: NA; j_call: TRBJ1-5; cdr3_aa: CAISESQGSNQPQHF; cdr3_nt: TGTGCCATCAGTGAGTCGCAGGGTAGCAATCAGCCCCAGCATTTT
clone_size: NA; v_call: TRBV7-9; d_call: NA; j_call: TRBJ1-4; cdr3_aa: CASSRGQTTNEKLFF; cdr3_nt: TGTGCCAGCAGCCGCGGACAGACAACTAATGAAAAACTGTTTTTT
clone_size: once; v_call: TRBV29-1; d_call: TRBD1; j_call: TRBJ2-2; cdr3_aa: CSVAGTGVSTGELFF; cdr3_nt: TGCAGCGTCGCCGGGACAGGGGTGTCCACCGGGGAGCTGTTTTTT
clone_size: NA; v_call: TRBV5-1; d_call: TRBD2; j_call: TRBJ2-7; cdr3_aa: CASSFSPSWERGLGEQYF; cdr3_nt: TGCGCCAGCAGCTTTTCCCCCTCGTGGGAGCGGGGGTTGGGTGAGCAGTACTTC
clone_size: NA; v_call: TRBV12-3/TRBV12-4; d_call: NA; j_call: TRBJ2-7; cdr3_aa: CASADSPLEQYF; cdr3_nt: TGTGCCAGCGCGGACAGTCCCCTCGAGCAGTACTTC
clone_size: once; v_call: TRBV4-1; d_call: NA; j_call: TRBJ1-4; cdr3_aa: CASSQDRLGVVHNEKLFF; cdr3_nt: TGCGCCAGCAGCCAAGATCGGTTAGGGGTGGTCCACAATGAAAAACTGTTTTTT
clone_size: NA; v_call: TRBV10-3; d_call: NA; j_call: TRBJ1-1; cdr3_aa: CAISGQPTEAFF; cdr3_nt: TGTGCCATCAGTGGACAACCCACTGAAGCTTTCTTT
clone_size: NA; v_call: TRBV7-6; d_call: TRBD1; j_call: TRBJ1-2; cdr3_aa: CASSGGVYGYTF; cdr3_nt: TGTGCCAGCTCAGGGGGCGTTTATGGCTACACCTTC
clone_size: once; v_call: TRBV2; d_call: NA; j_call: TRBJ2-1; cdr3_aa: CASSGEGGGSYNEQFF; cdr3_nt: TGTGCCAGCAGTGGGGAGGGGGGGGGCTCCTACAATGAGCAGTTCTTC